This T cell receptor (beta chain) emerged from a study of T cell responses to AZD1222 COVID-19 vaccine. The method was immunoSEQ multiplex PCR; TCRdb's version includes in-frame clones alone and lacks a portion of them. The sample has 130,000 to 150,000 clones; roughly nine tenths are singletons. CDR3 size: 12 residues. The V end lost 5 bases, the J end lost 3 bases, and 8 bases lay between the germline ends. Germline values: CDR1 SGHVS, CDR2 FQNEAQ. The TCR originated in an adult in good health. The chain links TRBV7-8 to TRBJ2-7, with D unresolved. Sequencing was performed on peripheral blood, taken on day 0 of AZD1222 vaccination. CDR3 nucleotides: TGTGCCAGCAGCCTGGACCACTACGAGCAGTACTTC. Protein sequence: CASSLDHYEQYF.